This entry lists 8 T cell receptor beta chains sequenced from one sample in a study of T-cell memory formation after mild COVID-19. MiXCR, run by TCRdb on the 5' RACE reads, gives a single entry per CDR3 protein. The sample consists of tens of thousands of distinct CDR3 sequences, about 23% of them appearing once. Sequenced: PBMCs or a T cell subset sorted from them (not recorded which). The receptor source for this set is a man younger than 35 who had mild COVID-19 (a few samples of this study predate the infection). Cell type and time point are not known.

This clonotype has ten or more counts. The chain employs TRBV12-3 or TRBV12-4 and TRBJ1-2; no reliable D call. This CDR3 has 16 residues. V was trimmed by 5 bases and J by 3 bases, leaving 19 bases between them. CDR3: CASSPTGPQTYYGYTF. The DNA of the CDR3 is TGTGCCAGCAGTCCAACCGGGCCTCAGACCTACTATGGCTACACCTTC.

The chain combines TRBV27 with TRBJ2-2, with TRBD2 identical over 8 bases. Per germline, CDR1 MNHEY and CDR2 SMNVEV (reference sequence). The CDR3 runs to 17 residues. V trimming: 5 bases; J trimming: 5 bases; junction bases outside the gene matches: 13. The CDR3 protein is CASSPATGGLLTGELFF. The CDR3 nucleotides read TGTGCCAGCAGTCCCGCTACGGGGGGGCTCTTAACCGGGGAGCTGTTTTTT.

This rearrangement joins TRBV4-2 to TRBJ1-2; 8 bases line up with TRBD1. Losses at the gene ends were 4 bases for V and 8 bases for J; bases not matched to a gene: 6. There are 13 residues in the CDR3. CDR1 is LGHNA and CDR2 is YNFKEQ in the germline V gene. CDR3 residues: CASSLGQGRGYTF. The DNA for the CDR3 is TGTGCCAGCAGCCTCGGACAGGGCCGGGGCTACACCTTC.

The chain links TRBV9 to TRBJ1-6; possibly TRBD1 for D (6 bases). CDR3 length equals 15 residues. V shed 0 bases and J shed 10 bases, with 14 bases lying between them. Germline lookup yields CDR1 SGDLS and CDR2 YYNGEE. The CDR3 here is CASSVDREIRSPLHF. Written as DNA, the CDR3 is TGTGCCAGCAGCGTAGACAGGGAAATACGATCACCCCTCCACTTT.

A few counts support this clonotype. This rearrangement joins TRBV9 to TRBJ2-3, with D possibly TRBD2 on 5 matching bases. The CDR3 is made up of 15 amino acids. Trimming took 6 bases from V and 3 from J, leaving 17 bases between them. Germline CDR1 and CDR2: SGDLS and YYNGEE. CDR3 loop: CASKRGSRTTDTQYF. CDR3 nucleotides: TGTGCCAGCAAGCGCGGGTCGAGAACTACAGATACGCAGTATTTT. The complete variable domain, with remaining parts taken from reference TRBV9 and TRBJ2-3, reads DSGVTQTPKHLITATGQRVTLRCSPRSGDLSVYWYQQSLDQGLQFLIQYYNGEERAKGNILERFSAQQFPDLHSELNLSSLELGDSALYFCASKRGSRTTDTQYFGPGTRLTVL.

The V gene is TRBV5-1, the J gene TRBJ1-6, with D uncertain. The V and J ends lost 6 bases and 6 bases respectively, with 10 bases between them. Germline assignment: CDR1 SGHRS and CDR2 YFSETQ. This CDR3 has 13 amino acids. CDR3: CASTERSNSPLHF. The CDR3 DNA follows: TGCGCCAGCACGGAGCGTTCTAATTCACCCCTCCACTTT.

The chain links TRBV11-2 to TRBJ2-3; D is uncertain. V was cut by 8 bases and J by 1 base, with 19 bases left in between. This CDR3 has 16 residues. The germline gives CDR1 SGHAT, CDR2 FQNNGV. The CDR3 DNA follows: TGTGCCAGCTCGAGGACCCACCGCGTGGGCACAGATACGCAGTATTTT. Encoded protein: CASSRTHRVGTDTQYF.

The CDR3 spells CASSYSRENEAFF. The CDR3 bases are TGTGCCAGCAGTTACTCTCGAGAAAACGAAGCTTTCTTT. The chain combines TRBV6-2 or TRBV6-3 with TRBJ1-1; D ambiguous. V dropped 0 bases and J dropped 8 bases, with 10 bases sitting between them. Germline values: CDR1 MNHEY, CDR2 SVGEGT. The CDR3 contains 13 residues.